The following is a T cell receptor (beta chain) sequence with its context. What antigen it recognizes has not been identified. Nothing much larger sits one base from this clone, and base qualities are not available. The sample belongs to a study of T cell responses to AZD1222 COVID-19 vaccine (dated by TCRdb to 2020 to 2023). General notes on the study: A total of under 250 trial participants underwent TCR sequencing, of whom around 210 had received two doses of AZD1222 and 26 had received two doses of the MenACWY control vaccine. Trial participants were enrolled into age subgroups of 18-55, 56-69 and 70-plus years, which contained roughly 140, 27 and 60 TCR-sequenced participants, respectively. General conclusions and limits of the study: Participants were mostly white British, with more females than males. The authors suggested clonal diversity may have been underestimated. No day 14 peak-response samples were available, so repertoires were characterized only after the peak T cell response. The vaccine-associated CD4 TCRs covered the entire spike protein, and the dominant responses fell in regions 160-218 and 743-854. Nearly half of unique spike-specific TCRs reportedly recognized epitopes outside regions mutated in the B.1.351 and B.1.1.7 variants. A significant rise in spike-specific TCR breadth and depth was observed after two AZD1222 doses relative to day 0 and relative to MenACWY recipients. Conclusions about previously exposed vaccinees were limited because only a handful of AZD1222 recipients were SARS-CoV-2 seropositive at baseline. In the small 56-69-year group, the increase in depth fell short of significance, most likely because of low power.

The CDR3 regions of human TCRbeta chains were subjected to immunosequencing. Under the source paper's analysis protocol: TCRs in the repertoires were compared against a reference library of SARS-CoV-2-specific TCRs that had been generated with the MIRA antigen-specificity platform. Breadth meant the fraction of unique TCRs that were SARS-CoV-2-associated, whereas depth meant the fraction of total T cells that were SARS-CoV-2-associated. Using the MIRA data, each spike-specific TCR was assigned both to the spike region to which the TCR was reactive and to a CD4 or CD8 class. Log10-transformed breadth and depth values were compared by one-way ANOVA with Sidak's multiple comparisons tests. Drawn from immuneACCESS, this table holds only the in-frame rearrangements with V and J called that TCRdb kept. Clones are partly lost; checked studies trace under half to an unresolved V gene and leave the rest unexplained. D and trimming were read from the DNA, whereas the V and J calls and clone size are those reported in that table. This sample gives about 150,000 clones in total; almost 85% of them show up just once. Jointly, the top ten make up 7.9% of the sample.

V loses 7 bases, J loses 0 bases, and the germline ends lie 16 bases apart. From the cysteine through the phenylalanine, the CDR3 covers 16 amino acids. Only the CDR3 part of the read is kept: 48 bases, read in frame from the first base. CDR1 and CDR2, per the germline V gene (reference sequence), are SEHNR and FQNEAQ. What the time point label conveys for this sample: about 28 days (+/-7) after the second vaccine dose. This specimen's treatment or condition label, interpreted: meningococcal conjugate vaccine given as trial control. The vaccinee samples were drawn from two UK trials, COV001 and COV002, one of which was a single-blind randomized controlled phase 2/3 trial testing AZD1222 (ChAdOx1 nCoV-19) in healthy adults. Trial participant PBMC samples were collected at day 0 and day 28 after the second dose for TCRbeta chain sequencing.

The sequencing here drew on peripheral blood, taken 28 days after the second dose of the MenACWY control vaccine. The sequence came from an adult who received the MenACWY meningococcal vaccine as a control. The rearranged chain carries TRBV7-9 and TRBJ2-1, with the identity of the D gene unclear. The CDR3 loop reads CASNPRGLSSYNEQFF. The nucleotide sequence is TGTGCCAGCAACCCCCGTGGCCTAAGCTCCTACAATGAGCAGTTCTTC.